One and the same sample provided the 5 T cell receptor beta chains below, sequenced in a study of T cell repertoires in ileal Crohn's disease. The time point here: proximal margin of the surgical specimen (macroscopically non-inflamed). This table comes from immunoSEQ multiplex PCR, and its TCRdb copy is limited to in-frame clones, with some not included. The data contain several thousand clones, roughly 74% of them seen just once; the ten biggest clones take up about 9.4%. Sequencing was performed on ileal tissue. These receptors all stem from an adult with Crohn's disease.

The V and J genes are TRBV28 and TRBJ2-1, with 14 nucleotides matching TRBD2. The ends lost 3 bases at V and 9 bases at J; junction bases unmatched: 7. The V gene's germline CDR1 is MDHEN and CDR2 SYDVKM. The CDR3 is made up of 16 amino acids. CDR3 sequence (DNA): TGTGCCAGCAGTTTTTTTGGGACTAGCGGGAGAGGTGAGCAGTTCTTC. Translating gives CASSFFGTSGRGEQFF.

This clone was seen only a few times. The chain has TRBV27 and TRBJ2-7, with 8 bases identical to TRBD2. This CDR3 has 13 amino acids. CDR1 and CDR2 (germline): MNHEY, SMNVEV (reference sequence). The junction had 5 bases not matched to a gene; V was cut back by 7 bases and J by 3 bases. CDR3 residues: CASTGTSDYEQYF. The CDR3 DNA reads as TGTGCCAGCACAGGGACTAGTGACTACGAGCAGTACTTC.

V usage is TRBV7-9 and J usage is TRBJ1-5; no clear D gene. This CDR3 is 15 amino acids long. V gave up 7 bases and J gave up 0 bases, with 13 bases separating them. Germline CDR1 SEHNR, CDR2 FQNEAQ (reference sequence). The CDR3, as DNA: TGTGCCAGCACGCCCGACGGGTATAGCAATCAGCCCCAGCATTTT. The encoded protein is CASTPDGYSNQPQHF.

In nucleotides, the CDR3 is TGTGCCAGCGCCGACGAGCTCATGAGGAATCAGCCCCAGCATTTT. Encoded protein: CASADELMRNQPQHF. This chain uses TRBV18 with TRBJ1-5, with no clear D. There are 15 residues in the CDR3. Germline CDR1 and CDR2: KGHSH and LQKENI. With 8 bases removed from V and 4 bases from J, the gap between germline ends came to 18 bases.

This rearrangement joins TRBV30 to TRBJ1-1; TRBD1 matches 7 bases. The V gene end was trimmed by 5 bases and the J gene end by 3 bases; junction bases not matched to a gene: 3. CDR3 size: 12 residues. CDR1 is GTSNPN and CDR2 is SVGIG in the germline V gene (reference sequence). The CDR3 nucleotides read TGTGCCTGGGGACAGGACCACACTGAAGCTTTCTTT. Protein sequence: CAWGQDHTEAFF. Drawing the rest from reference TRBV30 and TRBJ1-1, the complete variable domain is SQTIHQWPATLVQPVGSPLSLECTVEGTSNPNLYWYRQAAGRGLQLLFYSVGIGQISSEVPQNLSASRPQDRQFILSSKKLLLSDSGFYLCAWGQDHTEAFFGQGTRLTVV.